The 13 T cell receptor beta chains below all came from one sample that was sequenced in a study of T cells expressing NK-cell markers (dated by TCRdb to the early 2020s). Library method: 5' RACE. Sequencing relied on an Illumina HiSeq 2000. Once TCRdb had reprocessed the reads, it stored one entry per CDR3 protein sequence and supplied no DNA. The sample table records 550,000 to 600,000 distinct CDR3 sequences. 3% to 4.5% of the sample is held by the ten biggest clonotypes. Sequencing used blood T cells: a sorted CD56 or NKG2C T cell subset, CD4+ or CD8+ T cells, or bulk PBMC T cells (not recorded which). Source of these receptors: a man younger than 30 in good health. Donor details come from another sample of the same person, matched by shared clones.

The rearrangement uses TRBV12-3 or TRBV12-4 and TRBJ2-7; as DNA is missing, the TRBD2 call by TCRdb cannot be tested. This CDR3 has 13 amino acids. The CDR3: CASSSGLAYEQYF.

This rearrangement joins TRBV6-2 or TRBV6-3 to TRBJ2-5. Germline V lookup: CDR1 MNHEY, CDR2 SVGEGT. This CDR3 spans 12 amino acids. CDR3 region: CASSSWVETQYF.

CDR3 protein: CASSPRRLADNEQFF. The chain carries TRBV12-3 or TRBV12-4 and TRBJ2-1; TCRdb gives TRBD2 as the D gene, but with no DNA this cannot be confirmed. The CDR3 spans 15 residues.

The rearrangement joins TRBV6-1 to TRBJ1-1; the TRBD1 assignment by TCRdb is unverifiable without DNA. The germline V gene has CDR1 MNHNS and CDR2 SASEGT. This CDR3 is built from 13 residues. CDR3 in amino acids: CASSPGQGLVAFF.

The chain couples TRBV9 to TRBJ1-1. This CDR3 contains 13 residues. Germline lookup yields CDR1 SGDLS and CDR2 YYNGEE. The CDR3 here is CASSAWKNTEAFF.

This CDR3 is CASSQARPQETQYF. The rearrangement links TRBV3-1 to TRBJ2-5. The CDR3 loop spans 14 amino acids. Germline V gene sequence: CDR1 LGHDT, CDR2 YNNKEL (reference sequence).

V is TRBV5-4 and J is TRBJ2-6; TCRdb outputs TRBD1, but without DNA this stays unchecked. CDR1 SGHNT and CDR2 YYREEE come from the germline V gene (reference sequence). The CDR3 has 14 residues. CDR3 residues: CASSLVGQGDILTF.

This rearrangement joins TRBV5-1 to TRBJ2-2; without DNA, the TCRdb call of TRBD2 cannot be checked. Germline V gene data show CDR1 as SGHRS and CDR2 as YFSETQ. This CDR3 spans 14 amino acids. This CDR3 reads CASSDTSGAGELFF. Full variable domain (missing parts from reference TRBV5-1 and TRBJ2-2): KAGVTQTPRYLIKTRGQQVTLSCSPISGHRSVSWYQQTPGQGLQFLFEYFSETQRNKGNFPGRFSGRQFSNSRSEMNVSTLELGDSALYLCASSDTSGAGELFFGEGSRLTVL.

The genes are TRBV5-1 and TRBJ2-1; with no DNA, the TCRdb D assignment of TRBD1 cannot be verified. The length of the CDR3 is 15 residues. CDR1 is SGHRS and CDR2 is YFSETQ in the germline V gene. The CDR3 spells CASSGLGQGVGEQFF.

The rearrangement uses TRBV12-3 or TRBV12-4 and TRBJ2-1; TCRdb's D call of TRBD1 is untestable without DNA. The CDR3 runs 15 residues. The CDR3 is CASGPGGVWGNEQFF.

The chain joins TRBV7-6 to TRBJ2-1; TCRdb lists TRBD2, though no DNA is available to test this call. Germline V gives CDR1 SGHVS, CDR2 FNYEAQ. This CDR3 spans 16 amino acids. The CDR3 is CASSILTSGSRNEQFF.

The genes are TRBV20-1 and TRBJ2-1; TCRdb names TRBD2, which stays unverified in the absence of DNA. The CDR3 is 15 residues long. Germline V gives CDR1 DFQATT, CDR2 SNEGSKA (reference sequence). CDR3: CSARGIAGAANEQFF.

The chain recombines TRBV7-9 with TRBJ2-2; TCRdb's D gene call, TRBD1, goes unchecked for lack of DNA. The CDR3 extends over 16 amino acids. CDR1 and CDR2 (germline): SEHNR, FQNEAQ (reference sequence). This CDR3 is CASSLFGTERTGELFF.